The present T cell receptor beta chain was sequenced within a study of T cell responses to AZD1222 COVID-19 vaccine. Study overall: Researchers grouped second doses given at about 4 or about 12 weeks into one pool.

Regarding the study as a whole: Donors in the cohort were predominantly white British and more often female, and clonal diversity was possibly underestimated. Vaccine-associated CD4 TCRs spanned spike, dominant at 160-218 and 743-854. Nearly half of unique spike-specific TCRs reportedly avoided B.1.351 and B.1.1.7 mutated regions.

V lost 2 bases to trimming and J lost 3 bases, with 10 bases between them. The CDR3 contains 15 residues. Germline V gives CDR1 KGHSH, CDR2 LQKENI. Produced via immunoSEQ multiplex PCR; TCRdb's table is partial and in-frame only. The repertoire has 55,000 to 75,000 clones, 85% of them found once; the top ten carry just over 20%. Notes on this clone: Its antigen is unknown.

The TCR sequence derives from an adult in good health. The specimen was peripheral blood, collected on day 0 of AZD1222 vaccination. The chain recombines TRBV18 with TRBJ2-2; the D gene is possibly TRBD2 (5 bases). This CDR3 reads CASSPGRSDTGELFF. In DNA form, the CDR3 reads TGTGCCAGCTCACCAGGGAGATCCGACACCGGGGAGCTGTTTTTT. Together with reference TRBV18 and TRBJ2-2, the CDR3 gives the full variable domain: NAGVMQNPRHLVRRRGQEARLRCSPMKGHSHVYWYRQLPEEGLKFMVYLQKENIIDESGMPKERFSAEFPKEGPSILRIQQVVRGDSAAYFCASSPGRSDTGELFFGEGSRLTVL.